Shown below are 5 T cell receptor beta chains from a single sample sequenced in a study of blood T cell repertoires in COVID-19. Here immunoSEQ multiplex PCR was the method, and the copy in TCRdb shows in-frame clones only, minus some. The sample lists some 350,000 clones; 85% to 90% were seen once. The sample consisted of peripheral blood. These receptors were taken from a woman in her 70s with COVID-19, enrolled during active disease.

This clone was seen a handful of times. The rearrangement joins TRBV7-9 to TRBJ1-1; D is ambiguous. Between the trimmed V and J ends, which lost 5 bases and 0 bases, there was a span of 16 bases. Germline V lookup: CDR1 SEHNR, CDR2 FQNEAQ (reference sequence). The CDR3 extends over 16 amino acids. This CDR3 is CASSLPTDGMNTEAFF. The CDR3 DNA reads TGTGCCAGCAGCCTCCCCACAGACGGGATGAACACTGAAGCTTTCTTT.

This chain joins TRBV5-1 and TRBJ2-5; a possible D gene is TRBD1 (6 bases). Per the germline V gene, CDR1 is SGHRS and CDR2 is YFSETQ. V was trimmed by 3 bases and J by 2 bases, leaving 11 bases between them. The CDR3 spans 14 residues. The DNA for the CDR3 is TGCGCCAGCAGCTCCGGACAGATTCAAGAGACCCAGTACTTC. Its translation is CASSSGQIQETQYF.

The CDR3 loop is CASSSESYEQYF. CDR3 DNA sequence: TGTGCCAGCTCATCGGAGTCCTACGAGCAGTACTTC. This chain links TRBV18 with TRBJ2-7; unclear D gene. Germline CDR1 is KGHSH and CDR2 is LQKENI. This CDR3 region has 12 residues. V lost 5 bases and J lost 1, with 6 bases in between.

The chain uses TRBV6-5 and TRBJ1-1, with 7 bases fitting TRBD1. Looked up from germline, CDR1 is MNHEY and CDR2 is SVGAGI. The CDR3 spans 13 residues. V shed 5 bases, J shed 5 bases, and the junction held 5 bases outside the gene matches. CDR3 sequence reads: CASSTPQGTEAFF. For the CDR3, the DNA is TGTGCCAGCAGTACACCACAGGGGACTGAAGCTTTCTTT.

This chain joins TRBV5-1 and TRBJ1-1; maybe TRBD1 (6 bases). CDR3 size: 15 residues. V dropped 4 bases and J dropped 4 bases, with 17 bases sitting between them. In germline, CDR1 is SGHRS, CDR2 YFSETQ. CDR3 residues: CASSPNPGGGTEAFF. The CDR3 DNA follows: TGCGCCAGCAGCCCAAACCCGGGAGGGGGCACTGAAGCTTTCTTT.